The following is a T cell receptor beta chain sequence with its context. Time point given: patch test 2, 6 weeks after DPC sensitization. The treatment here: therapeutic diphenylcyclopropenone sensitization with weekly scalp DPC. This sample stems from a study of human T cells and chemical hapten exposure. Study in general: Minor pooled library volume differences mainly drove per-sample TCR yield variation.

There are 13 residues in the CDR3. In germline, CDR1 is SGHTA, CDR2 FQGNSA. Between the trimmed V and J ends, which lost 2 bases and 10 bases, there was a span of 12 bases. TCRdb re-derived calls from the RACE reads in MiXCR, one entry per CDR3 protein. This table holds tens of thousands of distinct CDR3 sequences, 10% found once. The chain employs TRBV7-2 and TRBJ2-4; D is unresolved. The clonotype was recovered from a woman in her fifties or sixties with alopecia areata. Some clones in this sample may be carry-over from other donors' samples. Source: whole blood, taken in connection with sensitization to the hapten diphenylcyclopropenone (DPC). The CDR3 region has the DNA TGTGCCAGCAGCTTAACATTACCGGTGATTCAGTACTTC. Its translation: CASSLTLPVIQYF.